This TCR beta chain was identified during a study of regulatory T cells in long-lasting Graves disease. As for this clonotype: Its antigen remains unidentified.

Study-wide findings and caveats: TRBV28, TRBJ1-2 and TRBJ2-5 were segments that persistent disease favored.

CDR3 length: 16 residues. The germline V gene encodes CDR1 ENHRY and CDR2 SYGVKD. The V end was cut by 5 bases, the J end by 0 bases, with 11 bases between. The TCR beta library used iRepertoire HTBI primers with Arm-PCR amplification of CDR3. MiXCR, run by TCRdb on the multiplex PCR reads, gives a single entry per CDR3 protein. This sample has some 330,000 distinct CDR3 sequences, with approximately 12% found just once. Time point specified: newly diagnosed GD, antithyroid drugs for less than 3 months. RNA isolated from PBMCs was used to make the TCR library. These data were likewise used in another study, on T cells in Graves' hyperthyroidism and ophthalmopathy. That work adds: The HTBI primer set was used in a first-round RT-PCR of the TCR CDR3. Also found in blood were most expanded thyroid clonotypes above 0.001.

The sample in question was peripheral blood mononuclear cells (PBMCs), obtained at new diagnosis, from a patient treated with antithyroid drugs. This clonotype was obtained from a woman aged 18-30 years with Graves disease. V usage is TRBV10-3 and J usage is TRBJ2-6; D perhaps matches TRBD1 (6 bases). CDR3 in amino acids: CAISLDSDSGANVLTF. CDR3 sequence (DNA): TGTGCCATCAGTTTGGACAGCGACTCTGGGGCCAACGTCCTGACTTTC.